Listed below are T cell receptor beta chains from one sample, sequenced in a study of blood T cell repertoires in COVID-19. Generated by immunoSEQ multiplex PCR, the TCRdb table keeps only in-frame clones and is missing some. The sample has nearly 100,000 clones; about 86% are singletons. Material: peripheral blood. The receptors stem from a man older than 75 with acute or convalescent COVID-19. CDR3s include the opening cysteine and the closing phenylalanine or tryptophan. A D gene is named only where the DNA matches it firmly. Size is omitted from some rows. Given values are once, few, many or a class for expanded clones.

TRBV29-1	TRBJ1-1	-	-	CSVEDRGGETEAFF	TGCAGCGTTGAAGATCGAGGAGGGGAGACTGAAGCTTTCTTT
TRBV7-9	TRBJ1-2	-	TRBD1	CASSDRGTASSFF	TGTGCCAGCAGCGACCGGGGGACAGCCTCATCATTCTTC
TRBV5-1	TRBJ2-7	-	TRBD2	CASSLGEGTGFYEQYF	TGCGCCAGCAGCTTGGGGGAGGGGACCGGCTTCTACGAGCAGTACTTC
TRBV30	TRBJ2-2	-	TRBD2	CAWWTATSGRPGELFF	TGTGCCTGGTGGACGGCGACTAGCGGGAGACCCGGGGAGCTGTTTTTT
TRBV11-1	TRBJ2-1	-	-	CASSPTASWNEQFF	TGTGCCAGCAGCCCAACGGCTAGCTGGAATGAGCAGTTCTTC
TRBV5-1	TRBJ2-3	-	TRBD2	CASSEGLAVDTQYF	TGCGCCAGCAGCGAGGGACTAGCGGTAGATACGCAGTATTTT
TRBV15	TRBJ1-5	-	TRBD1	CATAGQDNQPQHF	TGTGCCACCGCCGGACAGGACAATCAGCCCCAGCATTTT
TRBV7-9	TRBJ2-1	-	TRBD2	CASSSGTRREQFF	TGTGCCAGCAGCTCGGGGACTAGACGTGAGCAGTTCTTC
TRBV11-3	TRBJ2-1	-	TRBD2	CASSLGSGSGVEQFF	TGTGCCAGCAGCTTAGGAAGCGGGAGCGGGGTTGAGCAGTTCTTC
TRBV27	TRBJ1-2	-	TRBD1	CASSLTTGGPYGYTF	TGTGCCAGCAGTTTAACGACAGGGGGCCCCTATGGCTACACCTTC
TRBV7-2	TRBJ2-3	-	TRBD2	CASSLGLAGTDTQYF	TGTGCCAGCAGCTTAGGACTAGCGGGCACAGATACGCAGTATTTT
TRBV6-5	TRBJ1-3	-	-	CASSRSGSGNTIYF	TGTGCCAGCAGCCGTTCGGGCTCTGGAAACACCATATATTTT
TRBV27	TRBJ1-5	-	-	CASSQAGPQPQHF	TGTGCCAGCAGTCAGGCAGGCCCCCAGCCCCAGCATTTT
TRBV6-5	TRBJ2-2	-	-	CASRTRQSGGELFF	TGTGCCAGCAGAACTCGACAGTCCGGGGGGGAGCTGTTTTTT
TRBV6-2/TRBV6-3	TRBJ2-1	-	TRBD1	CASSSSPGQGNNEQFF	TGTGCCAGCAGTTCCTCACCGGGACAGGGTAACAATGAGCAGTTCTTC
TRBV5-5	TRBJ2-3	few	-	CASSQGWALELYTQYF	TGTGCCAGCAGCCAGGGATGGGCCCTAGAGTTGTATACGCAGTATTTT
TRBV6-2/TRBV6-3	TRBJ1-4	-	-	CASSESLEKLFF	TGTGCCAGCAGTGAGAGTCTCGAAAAACTGTTTTTT
TRBV4-3	TRBJ2-7	-	TRBD2	CASSQFTTSGSYEQYF	TGCGCCAGCAGCCAATTTACAACTAGCGGGAGTTACGAGCAGTACTTC
TRBV7-2	TRBJ1-2	-	TRBD1	CASTQQGTFNYGYTF	TGTGCCAGCACCCAACAGGGGACCTTCAACTATGGCTACACCTTC
TRBV10-2	TRBJ1-2	-	TRBD1	CASRAGGYYDGYTF	TGCGCCAGCAGGGCAGGGGGCTACTATGATGGCTACACCTTC
TRBV6-5	TRBJ2-3	-	TRBD1	CASSPAGTGTDTQYF	TGTGCCAGCAGTCCGGCCGGGACAGGCACAGATACGCAGTATTTT
TRBV18	TRBJ2-7	few	TRBD1	CASSPWGQGATGLAGLYEQYF	TGTGCCAGCTCACCTTGGGGACAGGGGGCTACGGGGCTAGCGGGACTCTACGAGCAGTACTTC